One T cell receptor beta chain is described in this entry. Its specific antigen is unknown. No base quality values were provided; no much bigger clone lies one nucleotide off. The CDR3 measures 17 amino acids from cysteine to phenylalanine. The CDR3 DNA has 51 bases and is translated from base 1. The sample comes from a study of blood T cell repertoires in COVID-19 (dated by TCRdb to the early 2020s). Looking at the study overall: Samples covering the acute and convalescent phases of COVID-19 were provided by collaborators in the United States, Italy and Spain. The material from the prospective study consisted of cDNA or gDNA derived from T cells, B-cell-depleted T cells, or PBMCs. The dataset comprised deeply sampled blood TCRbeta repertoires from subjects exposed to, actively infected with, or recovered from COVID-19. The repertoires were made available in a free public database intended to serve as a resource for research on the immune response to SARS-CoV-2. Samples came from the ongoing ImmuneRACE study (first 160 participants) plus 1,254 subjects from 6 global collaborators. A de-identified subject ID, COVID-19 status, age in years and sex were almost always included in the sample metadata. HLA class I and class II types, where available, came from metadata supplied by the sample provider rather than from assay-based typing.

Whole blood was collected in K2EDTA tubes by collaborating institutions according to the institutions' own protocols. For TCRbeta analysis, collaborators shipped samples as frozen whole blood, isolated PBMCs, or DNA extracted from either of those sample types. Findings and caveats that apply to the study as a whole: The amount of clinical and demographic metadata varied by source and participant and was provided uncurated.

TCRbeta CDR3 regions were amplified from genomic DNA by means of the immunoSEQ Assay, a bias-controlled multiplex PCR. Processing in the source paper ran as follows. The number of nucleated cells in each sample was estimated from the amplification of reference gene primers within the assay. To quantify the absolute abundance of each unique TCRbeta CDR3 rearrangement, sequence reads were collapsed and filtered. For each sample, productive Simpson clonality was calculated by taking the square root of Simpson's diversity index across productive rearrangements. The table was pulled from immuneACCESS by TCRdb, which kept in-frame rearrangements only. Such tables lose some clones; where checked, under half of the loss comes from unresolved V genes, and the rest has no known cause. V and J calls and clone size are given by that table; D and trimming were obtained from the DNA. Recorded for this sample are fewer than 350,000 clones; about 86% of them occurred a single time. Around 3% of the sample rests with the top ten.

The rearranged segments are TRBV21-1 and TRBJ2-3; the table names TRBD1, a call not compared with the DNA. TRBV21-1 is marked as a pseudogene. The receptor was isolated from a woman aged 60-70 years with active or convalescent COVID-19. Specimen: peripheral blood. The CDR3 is CASSLGGRNPSTDTQYF. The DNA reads TGTGCCAGCAGCCTGGGTGGCAGGAACCCTAGCACAGATACGCAGTATTTT.